The subject of this entry is one T cell receptor beta chain. Its antigen is as yet unknown. This specimen comes from a study of cytomegalovirus exposure and HLA in healthy donors. Study-level findings and limits: Follow-up analysis seemed to connect common viral pathogens with several of the most significant clusters identified. Among donors in an Asian-associated ancestry cluster, a later analysis reportedly found fewer N-insertions than the roughly 680-donor mean.

PCR amplification relied on 60 Vbeta primers (plus 13 Jbeta primers). Per the study methods: Unique TCR beta chains numbered approximately 80 million in a later analysis, with around 10 million shared. The repertoire was sequenced with immunoSEQ multiplex PCR; TCRdb's copy has only in-frame clones and lacks some. The V and J calls and clone size are taken from that table; D and trimming were inferred from the DNA. The sample lists some 200,000 clones, 70% to 80% seen once, with roughly 16% in the top ten. The CDR3 spans 11 residues. Germline-derived CDR1 and CDR2 are SEHNR and FQNEAQ (reference sequence). The trim removed 6 bases at V and 10 bases at J, leaving 4 bases unmatched.

The J gene is TRBJ1-1, the V gene TRBV7-9; 8 nucleotides line up with TRBD1. Sequenced sample: PBMCs. The receptor was derived from a man between 40 and 49 years old in good health and CMV-seronegative. CDR3 DNA sequence: TGTGCCAGCAGACGACAGGGGTCAGCTTTCTTT. This codes for CASRRQGSAFF.